These 20 T cell receptor beta chains share one sample of origin, sequenced in a study of T cell clonality in common variable immunodeficiency. The protocol was immunoSEQ multiplex PCR, while the TCRdb copy is restricted to in-frame clones and leaves out a portion. There are 45,000 to 65,000 clones in the sample, none observed a single time. Sequenced sample: peripheral blood mononuclear cells. The receptor set was obtained from a person aged 18 to 69 in good health.

At least ten counts were recorded for this clone. The CDR3 end is not reached by the read, which stops 3 residues before it; the germline J gene fills it in. The chain carries TRBV5-1 and TRBJ2-6; D is unresolved. In germline, CDR1 is SGHRS, CDR2 YFSETQ. V dropped 8 bases and J dropped 4 bases, with 13 bases sitting between them. This CDR3 region has 14 residues. CDR3: CASDTAPGANVLTF. Incomplete CDR3 DNA: TGCGCCAGTGACACAGCCCCCGGGGCCAACGTC.

This clone came up many times. The read ends 3 residues shy of where the CDR3 ends; the end is completed using the germline J gene. V and J are TRBV7-2 and TRBJ1-6; possibly TRBD1 for D (6 bases). V gave up 6 bases and J gave up 10 bases, with 13 bases separating them. The CDR3 extends over 13 amino acids. CDR1 is SGHTA, CDR2 FQGNSA, per germline. The CDR3 spells CASRKRTASPLHF. The covered CDR3 bases are TGTGCCAGCAGAAAAAGGACAGCCTCACCC.

This clone was observed many times. Sequencing ends 3 residues short of the CDR3 end; the germline J gene provides the rest. This chain joins TRBV2 and TRBJ2-5, with a tentative D call TRBD1 (6 bases). V lost 6 bases and J 6 bases, leaving 11 bases between the germline ends. The germline gives CDR1 SNHLY, CDR2 FYNNEI. This CDR3 comprises 12 residues. Partial CDR3 DNA: TGTGCCAGCAGGGGGGCCCTGCAGACC. Its protein product is CASRGALQT. The CDR3 reads in full as CASRGALQTQYF.

In its sample, this clone was seen a few times. With the read ending 3 residues before the CDR3 end, the germline J gene is used to fill in that end. This chain connects TRBV18 to TRBJ2-2, with 10 positions matching TRBD1. CDR1 KGHSH and CDR2 LQKENI come from the germline V gene. J lost 6 bases, V lost 6 bases, and 4 bases had no gene match. The CDR3 totals 14 residues. The DNA read from the CDR3 is TGTGCCAGCTCGGGGACAGGGGTCGCCGGGGAG. Translating gives CASSGTGVAGE. The CDR3, in full, reads CASSGTGVAGELFF. Looking up the rest from reference TRBV18 and TRBJ2-2 gives the full variable domain: NAGVMQNPRHLVRRRGQEARLRCSPMKGHSHVYWYRQLPEEGLKFMVYLQKENIIDESGMPKERFSAEFPKEGPSILRIQQVVRGDSAAYFCASSGTGVAGELFFGEGSRLTVL.

This clone was counted at least ten times. The read is 3 residues too short to cover the CDR3 end, so that end is filled in from the germline J gene. J is TRBJ2-2 and V is TRBV6-1; 9 bases fit TRBD2. Germline V gives CDR1 MNHNS, CDR2 SASEGT. The CDR3 consists of 15 residues. Trimming removed 4 bases from V and 4 bases from J; junction bases left unmatched: 4. CDR3 sequence reads: CASSGYSGSTGELFF. CDR3 bases read: TGTGCCAGCAGTGGTTATAGCGGGAGCACCGGGGAG.

This clone has only a few counts. The read terminates 3 residues before the CDR3 end, so the remaining end is supplied by the germline J gene. The chain employs TRBV11-3 and TRBJ2-1; 7 positions match TRBD2. V lost 5 bases to trimming and J lost 7 bases; unmatched junction nucleotides: 8. The germline CDR1 and CDR2 sequences are SGHNT and YENEEA. This CDR3 comprises 14 residues. Partial CDR3 DNA: TGTGCCAGCAGCCTTACGGGGGGTCGGAATGAG. It codes for CASSLTGGRNE. Given in full, the CDR3 is CASSLTGGRNEQFF. The full variable domain, rest sourced from reference TRBV11-3 and TRBJ2-1, is EAGVVQSPRYKIIEKKQPVAFWCNPISGHNTLYWYLQNLGQGPELLIRYENEEAVDDSQLPKDRFSAERLKGVDSTLKIQPAELGDSAVYLCASSLTGGRNEQFFGPGTRLTVL.

This clone showed up many times. CDR3 amino acids: CASSYSLAGTTDTQYF. The sequenced part of the CDR3 DNA is TGTGCCAGCAGTTATTCCCTAGCGGGGACAACAGATACG. The V gene is TRBV6-2 or TRBV6-3, the J gene TRBJ2-3; 9 nucleotides line up with TRBD2. The read is 3 residues too short to cover the CDR3 end, so that end is filled in from the germline J gene. CDR3 length equals 16 residues. V shed 3 bases, J shed 3 bases, and the junction held 7 bases outside the gene matches. Per the germline V gene, CDR1 is MNHEY and CDR2 is SVGEGT.

This clone has just a few counts. Read sequence stops 3 residues before the CDR3 end, and the germline J gene provides the missing end. The chain links TRBV19 to TRBJ1-2; D might be TRBD1 (6 bases). The CDR3 runs to 17 residues. The germline V gene encodes CDR1 LNHDA and CDR2 SQIVND (reference sequence). The CDR3 is CASSIEGEWGPPYDYTF. The sequenced CDR3 bases are TGTGCCAGTAGTATTGAGGGGGAGTGGGGACCCCCCTACGAC. Variable domain in full (rest from reference TRBV19 and TRBJ1-2): DGGITQSPKYLFRKEGQNVTLSCEQNLNHDAMYWYRQDPGQGLRLIYYSQIVNDFQKGDIAEGYSVSREKKESFPLTVTSAQKNPTAFYLCASSIEGEWGPPYDYTFGSGTRLTVV.

Many counts were recorded for this clone. Coverage ceases 3 residues before the CDR3 finishes, and the germline J gene fills in the end. The chain has TRBV20-1 and TRBJ1-5; no firm D call. V was clipped by 5 bases and J by 1 base, with 9 bases between them. Germline CDR1 DFQATT, CDR2 SNEGSKA (reference sequence). The CDR3 sequence is 13 residues long. CDR3: CSAVIESNQPQHF. The covered CDR3 bases are TGCAGTGCTGTGATAGAAAGCAATCAGCCC.

Concerning this clone: The CDR3 end lies 3 residues beyond the end of the read and is filled in from the germline J gene. This chain connects TRBV10-2 to TRBJ2-1; 9 bases align to TRBD2. The CDR3 contains 15 residues. V shed 7 bases, J shed 4 bases, and the junction held 8 bases outside the gene matches. CDR1 and CDR2 (germline): WSHSY, SAAADI. Here the CDR3 reads CASKSLAGEYNEQFF. The sequenced part of the CDR3 DNA is TGCGCCAGCAAAAGTTTAGCGGGGGAGTACAATGAG.

This clone was seen ten or more times. The DNA ends 3 residues before the CDR3 does, and the rest of the CDR3 is filled in from the germline J gene. The V gene is TRBV30, the J gene TRBJ1-5, with 7 bases matching TRBD1. The CDR3 contains 15 residues. V lost 5 bases, J lost 7 bases, and 14 bases stayed unmatched. Germline CDR1 is GTSNPN and CDR2 is SVGIG (reference sequence). The CDR3 reads CAWAPNSGGAQPQHF. Incomplete CDR3 DNA: TGTGCCTGGGCGCCGAACTCAGGGGGTGCGCAGCCC.

Many counts were recorded for this clone. The CDR3 end falls 3 residues outside the read, so it is completed with the germline J gene. The V gene is TRBV6-1, the J gene TRBJ1-1; D remains ambiguous. The CDR3 sequence is 12 residues long. The V end was cut by 0 bases, the J end by 5 bases, with 4 bases between. Germline V lookup: CDR1 MNHNS, CDR2 SASEGT. CDR3 residues: CASSEASTEAFF. The DNA read from the CDR3 is TGTGCCAGCAGTGAAGCCTCGACTGAA.

This clone was observed a handful of times. The read ends 3 residues early relative to the CDR3; the germline J gene fills the gap. This sequence joins TRBV19 and TRBJ2-7, with D unclear. CDR3 length: 13 residues. Per the germline V gene, CDR1 is LNHDA and CDR2 is SQIVND (reference sequence). With 5 bases removed from V and 3 bases from J, the gap between germline ends came to 11 bases. CDR3 bases read: TGTGCCAGTAGTCTCGCAGGAATCTACGAG. This translates into CASSLAGIYE. The full-length CDR3 reads as CASSLAGIYEQYF.

Worth noting for this clone: Read sequence stops 3 residues before the CDR3 end, and the germline J gene provides the missing end. This sequence joins TRBV7-9 and TRBJ1-4, with D unclear. CDR1 and CDR2 (germline): SEHNR, FQNEAQ (reference sequence). The CDR3 runs to 15 residues. CDR3 residues: CASSLAGPSGDSLFF. The sequenced part of the CDR3 DNA is TGTGCCAGCAGCTTAGCTGGGCCCTCCGGGGATTCA.

At least ten counts were recorded for this clone. The read gets to within 3 residues of the CDR3 end, and the germline J gene fills in the rest. V and J are TRBV30 and TRBJ2-1; 8 positions match TRBD1. CDR1 is GTSNPN and CDR2 is SVGIG in the germline V gene (reference sequence). After removal of 4 bases from V and 4 bases from J, the junction contained 12 bases not matched to a gene. The CDR3 loop spans 16 amino acids. Partial CDR3 DNA: TGTGCCTGGAAGGGTCATGACAGGGGCAGTTACAATGAG. Protein product: CAWKGHDRGSYNE. The whole CDR3 sequence is CAWKGHDRGSYNEQFF.

This clone came up many times. The read terminates 3 residues ahead of where the CDR3 ends, so the germline J gene completes it. The chain employs TRBV7-2 and TRBJ1-4; 11 nucleotides agree with TRBD1. V gave up 3 bases and J gave up 8 bases; unmatched junction bases: 2. CDR3 size: 14 residues. Germline V lookup: CDR1 SGHTA, CDR2 FQGNSA. The sequenced part of the CDR3 DNA is TGTGCCAGCAGCTTCTGGACAGGGGGCGAAAAA. Protein product: CASSFWTGGEK. The full-length CDR3 reads as CASSFWTGGEKLFF.

Worth noting for this clone: The read comes to an end 3 residues before the CDR3 does, leaving the germline J gene to fill in the end. This chain joins TRBV20-1 and TRBJ1-1, with a possible D match to TRBD1 (5 bases). Germline V lookup: CDR1 DFQATT, CDR2 SNEGSKA (reference sequence). The CDR3 is 12 amino acids. The V gene lost 3 bases and the J gene lost 5 bases, with 10 bases spanning the gap. This CDR3 reads CSARGGDTEAFF. Partial CDR3 DNA: TGCAGTGCTAGGGGGGGGGATACTGAA.

This clone has a count of ten or more. The read halts 3 residues ahead of the CDR3 end, with the missing end drawn from the germline J gene. The chain couples TRBV6-1 to TRBJ1-4; D gene uncertain. The germline gives CDR1 MNHNS, CDR2 SASEGT. This CDR3 is built from 15 residues. Trimming stripped 2 bases from V and 6 bases from J, with 13 bases between. This CDR3 reads CASSERKGTDEKLFF. The CDR3 bases that were read are TGTGCCAGCAGTGAAAGAAAAGGCACCGATGAAAAA.

The table lists this clone with many counts. The CDR3 goes on 3 residues after the read ends, and that part is filled in from the germline J gene. The chain links TRBV7-6 to TRBJ1-6; D gene unclear. Germline V CDR1 and CDR2: SGHVS, FNYEAQ. This CDR3 region has 16 residues. V dropped 5 bases and J dropped 10 bases, with 21 bases sitting between them. The CDR3 loop is CASSPWSMGPVSPLHF. The CDR3 DNA, read in part, is TGTGCCAGCAGCCCTTGGAGCATGGGCCCCGTATCACCC.

This clone appeared many times. The read is 3 residues too short to cover the CDR3 end, so that end is filled in from the germline J gene. The rearrangement links TRBV7-9 to TRBJ1-1; a weak D match, TRBD1 (5 bases). Trimming removed 2 bases from V and 1 base from J, with 5 bases in between. The CDR3 totals 13 residues. CDR1 is SEHNR and CDR2 is FQNEAQ in the germline V gene (reference sequence). The CDR3 bases that were read are TGTGCCAGCAGCTTAACAGGGAACACTGAA. Residues: CASSLTGNTE. From start to end, the CDR3 is CASSLTGNTEAFF.